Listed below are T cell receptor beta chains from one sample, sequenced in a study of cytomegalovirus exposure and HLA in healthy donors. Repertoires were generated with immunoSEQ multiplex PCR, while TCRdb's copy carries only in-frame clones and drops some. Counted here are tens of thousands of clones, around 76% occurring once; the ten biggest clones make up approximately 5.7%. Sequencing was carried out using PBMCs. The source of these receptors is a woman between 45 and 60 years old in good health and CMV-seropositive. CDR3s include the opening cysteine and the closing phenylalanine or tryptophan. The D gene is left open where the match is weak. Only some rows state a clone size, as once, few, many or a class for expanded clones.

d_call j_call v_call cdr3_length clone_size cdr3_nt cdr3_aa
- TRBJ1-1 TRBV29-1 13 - TGCAGCGTTGGGAGGGGAATGAACACTGAAGCTTTCTTT CSVGRGMNTEAFF
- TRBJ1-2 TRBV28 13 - TGTGCCGGCTCGCGTGGGGGGAATGTTGGCTACACCTTC CAGSRGGNVGYTF
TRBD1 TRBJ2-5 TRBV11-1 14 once TGTGCCAGCAGCTCGGACAGGGTGCAAGAGACCCAGTACTTC CASSSDRVQETQYF
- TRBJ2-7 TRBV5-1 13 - TGCGCCAGCAGCTTTACAGGGTCGAACGAGCAGTACTTC CASSFTGSNEQYF
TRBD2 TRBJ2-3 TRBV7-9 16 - TGTGCCAGCAGCTTAGGGCCGGGACTAGGCACAGATACGCAGTATTTT CASSLGPGLGTDTQYF
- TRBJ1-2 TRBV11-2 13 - TGTGCCAGCAGCTTAGCTACAGGAGGGGGCTACACCTTC CASSLATGGGYTF
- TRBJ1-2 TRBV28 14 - TGTGCCAGCAGTTCCCCGAGCATCGCTCTGGGCTACACCTTC CASSSPSIALGYTF
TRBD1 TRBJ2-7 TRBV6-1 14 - TGTGCCAGCCGCACCGGGACAGGCCCCTACGAGCAGTACTTC CASRTGTGPYEQYF
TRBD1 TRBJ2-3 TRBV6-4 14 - TGTGCCAGCAGGACAGGGGTAGGGACAGATACGCAGTATTTT CASRTGVGTDTQYF
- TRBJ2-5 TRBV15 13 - TGTGCCACCAGCACCGGGTACCAAGAGACCCAGTACTTC CATSTGYQETQYF
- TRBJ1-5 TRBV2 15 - TGTGCCAGCAGGGACGGTGGGGCAGGCAATCAGCCCCAGCATTTT CASRDGGAGNQPQHF
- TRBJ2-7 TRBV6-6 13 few TGTGCCAGCCAGGGATTTTCCTTCTACGAGCAGTACTTC CASQGFSFYEQYF
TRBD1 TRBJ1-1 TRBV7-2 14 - TGTGCCAGCAGCCGGGACAGACAGAACACTGAAGCTTTCTTT CASSRDRQNTEAFF
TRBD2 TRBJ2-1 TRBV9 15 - TGTGCCAGCAGCTTTGGACTAGCGGGAGACAATGAGCAGTTCTTC CASSFGLAGDNEQFF
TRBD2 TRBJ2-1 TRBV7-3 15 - TGTGCCAGCAGCTCGGGACTAGCGGGAGTAGATGAGCAGTTCTTC CASSSGLAGVDEQFF
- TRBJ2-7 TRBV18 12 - TGTGCCAGCTCCCCCCGCTCCTACGAGCAGTACTTC CASSPRSYEQYF
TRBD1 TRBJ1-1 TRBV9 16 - TGTGCCAGCAGCGCCGACAGGGGTAATTTAGGTACTGAAGCTTTCTTT CASSADRGNLGTEAFF
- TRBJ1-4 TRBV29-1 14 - TGCAGCGTTGGGGGCAGTCAATTTAATGAAAAACTGTTTTTT CSVGGSQFNEKLFF
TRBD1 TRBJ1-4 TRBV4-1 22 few TGCGCCAGCAGCCAAGAGCCCAGCCACAGCCGGACAGGGGGCTCAGCTAATGAAAAACTGTTTTTT CASSQEPSHSRTGGSANEKLFF
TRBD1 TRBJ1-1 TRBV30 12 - TGTGCCTGGAGTGTAGGGGGCGCTGAAGCTTTCTTT CAWSVGGAEAFF
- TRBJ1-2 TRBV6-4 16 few TGTGCCAGCAGTGACTACTTTGTACCCGATAACTATGGCTACACCTTC CASSDYFVPDNYGYTF
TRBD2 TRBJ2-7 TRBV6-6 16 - TGTGCCAGCAGTGCCCCCACTAGCGGCAGCTCCTACGAGCAGTACTTC CASSAPTSGSSYEQYF
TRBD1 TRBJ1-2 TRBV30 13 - TGTGCCTGGAGTGTACGACAGGGAAATGGCTACACCTTC CAWSVRQGNGYTF
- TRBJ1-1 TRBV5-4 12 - TGTGCCAGCAGCGGCTCGGGAGACAAAGCTTTCTTT CASSGSGDKAFF
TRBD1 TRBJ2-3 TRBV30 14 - TGTGCCTGGAACGGGGACAGGGGACGTGATACGCAGTATTTT CAWNGDRGRDTQYF
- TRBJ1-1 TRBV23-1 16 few TGCGCCAGCAGTCATACCTTTCCTGACATGAACACTGAAGCTTTCTTT CASSHTFPDMNTEAFF
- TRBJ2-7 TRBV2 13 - TGTGCCAGCAGGGGGGACTCCACCTACGAGCAGTACTTC CASRGDSTYEQYF